This T cell receptor (beta chain) was identified in a study of beta chain features in type 1 diabetes. Study conclusions and caveats: In all four CD4+ subsets, TCRB CDR3 length was significantly, moderately reduced in type 1 diabetes.

In its sample, this clone was seen a few times. Antigen specificity is unknown. Expressed TCRB transcripts were sequenced because the isolated RNA had all been reverse transcribed beforehand. Produced via immunoSEQ multiplex PCR; TCRdb's table is partial and in-frame only. The sample contains about 120,000 clones, less than 20% of which appear only once. Trimming took off 1 base at V and 1 base at J, with 11 bases between the two ends. This CDR3 is 16 amino acids long. CDR1 SGHTA and CDR2 FQGNSA come from the germline V gene. The rearrangement links TRBV7-2 to TRBJ2-1; D unclear. Input material: central memory CD4+ T cells from blood. This receptor was identified in a man under 40 with type 1 diabetes. CDR3 coding DNA: TGTGCCAGCAGCTTAGGTCCCGACCCTTCCTACAATGAGCAGTTCTTC. This encodes CASSLGPDPSYNEQFF.